The clone carrying this T cell receptor beta chain was seen a handful of times. Its antigen is still unknown. One end of the junction varies from germline; a read error may be responsible. As part of library construction, unique molecular identifiers were attached to individual cDNA molecules. One entry per CDR3 protein, called by TCRdb with MiXCR from the 5' RACE reads. The profile shows more than 55,000 distinct CDR3 sequences, roughly 4.6% of them singletons. The source of the sample is a study of early T cells in non-severe SARS-CoV-2 infection. Study as a whole: It was bulk RNA from unsorted whole blood that was sequenced, and the chains were unpaired.

Study results and limitations: Missing private and CD4 specificities, VDJdb matching favored anti-spike CD8 responses.

The origin of this receptor is an adult who was a healthcare worker with PCR-confirmed SARS-CoV-2 infection or an uninfected control (not recorded which). The donor label of this sample is uncertain. Sequencing used whole blood, obtained at baseline.

The CDR3 bases are TGTGCCAGCAGTGGCGGGTCTAGCGGAGCCCTAAAAAGCATTCAGTACTTC. It encodes CASSGGSSGALKSIQYF. The rearrangement links TRBV27 to TRBJ2-4, with TRBD2 matching 7 bases. The CDR3 runs to 17 residues. In germline, CDR1 is MNHEY, CDR2 SMNVEV (reference sequence).